This T cell receptor (beta chain) was documented in a study of T-cell reconstitution after alpha-beta-depleted transplantation in children (dated by TCRdb to 2016 to 2017). About the investigation overall: The study quantitatively tracked T-cell immune reconstitution after TCRalphabeta/CD19-depleted allogeneic hematopoietic cell transplantation in children using TCR repertoire profiling. Broader findings and caveats from the paper: Over the following months the frequencies of hyperexpanded clones went down, and after one year T-cell counts and TCRbeta diversity were mostly credited to newly produced T cells. The apparently early recovery of alphabetaT-cell counts about two months after transplant reportedly depended on only several hundred rapidly expanded clones that came from non-depleted graft cells. In some patients, high TCRbeta diversity at day 60 was attributed to recipient T cells and intrathymic progenitors that had survived conditioning.

Remarks on this clonotype: No cognate antigen has been identified for it. Base qualities are not provided; no much larger clone lies one nucleotide away.

The library was obtained by PCR. TCRdb shows the sequencer as Illumina HiSeq 2500. TCR library preparation used molecular barcoding, with unique molecular identifiers applied to normalize quantification of the TCRbeta repertoire. TCRdb reworked the public reads: Q25 trimming with fastp, MiXCR clone assembly, productive beta chains retained. For every CDR3 protein sequence, its rows merge into one entry that carries the most common genes and DNA. The sample records about 600,000 distinct CDR3 sequences, 23% of which are singletons. Roughly an eighth of the sample comes from the top ten. The CDR3 measures 16 amino acids from cysteine to phenylalanine. Only the CDR3 region is kept as DNA, spanning 48 bases read in frame from base 1. CDR1 and CDR2 (MNHEY, SVGEGT) derive from the germline V gene. Unmatched junction bases come to 7, with V trimmed by 5 bases and J by 3 bases. Explained via the paper, the treatment or condition label denotes: allogeneic hematopoietic cell transplantation with graft depleted of TCRalphabeta T cells and CD19 B cells. The children who served as transplant recipients had been given grafts of TCRalphabeta/CD19-depleted allogeneic hematopoietic cells.

The sequence is built from TRBV6-2 or TRBV6-3 and TRBJ1-5, and 10 bases in between align with TRBD1. This specimen consisted of PBMCs, mostly from graft donor cells, obtained 360 days after TCRalphabeta/CD19-depleted stem cell transplant. This sequence was found in a boy under two years old who had a stem cell transplant for acute myeloid leukemia, so the T cells may come from the graft donor. CDR3 protein: CASSARDRGPNQPQHF. The nucleotides are TGTGCCAGCAGTGCCCGGGACAGGGGACCCAATCAGCCCCAGCATTTT.